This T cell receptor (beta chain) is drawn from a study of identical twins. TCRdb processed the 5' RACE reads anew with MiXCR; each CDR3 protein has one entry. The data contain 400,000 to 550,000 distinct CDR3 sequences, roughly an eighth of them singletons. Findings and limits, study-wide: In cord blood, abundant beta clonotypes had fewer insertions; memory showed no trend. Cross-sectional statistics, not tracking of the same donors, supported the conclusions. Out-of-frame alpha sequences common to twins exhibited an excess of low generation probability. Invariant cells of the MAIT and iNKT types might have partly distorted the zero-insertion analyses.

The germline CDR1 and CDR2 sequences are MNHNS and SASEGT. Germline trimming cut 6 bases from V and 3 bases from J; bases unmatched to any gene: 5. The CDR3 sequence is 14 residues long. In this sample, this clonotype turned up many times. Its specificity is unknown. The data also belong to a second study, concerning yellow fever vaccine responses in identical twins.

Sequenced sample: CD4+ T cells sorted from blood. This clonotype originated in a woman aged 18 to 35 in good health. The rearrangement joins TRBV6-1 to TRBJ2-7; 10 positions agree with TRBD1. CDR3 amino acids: CASSRTGGGYEQYF. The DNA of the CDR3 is TGTGCCAGCAGCCGGACAGGGGGAGGCTACGAGCAGTACTTC.